Below are 10 T cell receptor beta chains sequenced from a single sample in a study of blood T cell repertoires in COVID-19. Using immunoSEQ multiplex PCR, the repertoire was profiled, and TCRdb retains in-frame clones only, with some absent. This table has roughly 140,000 clones, 79% appearing once. Sequenced: peripheral blood. The receptors shown here come from a man aged 50 to 59 with active or convalescent COVID-19.

This clone was picked up a small number of times. The gene calls are TRBV7-9 and TRBJ2-3; D is undetermined. The CDR3 has 14 amino acids. Trimming removed 2 bases from V and 6 bases from J, with 12 bases in between. Germline values: CDR1 SEHNR, CDR2 FQNEAQ (reference sequence). CDR3 DNA sequence: TGTGCCAGCAGCTTATCAGGTCTTTCGGATACGCAGTATTTT. It yields the protein CASSLSGLSDTQYF.

The chain carries TRBV18 and TRBJ1-5; a weak D match, TRBD1 (6 bases). CDR1 and CDR2 (germline): KGHSH, LQKENI. Trimming removed 4 bases from V and 1 base from J, with 14 bases in between. CDR3 length equals 16 residues. The CDR3 DNA sequence: TGTGCCAGCTCACGGGGGGGGCTGGGGAGCAATCAGCCCCAGCATTTT. It specifies CASSRGGLGSNQPQHF. Using reference TRBV18 and TRBJ1-5 for the parts outside the CDR3, the full variable domain is NAGVMQNPRHLVRRRGQEARLRCSPMKGHSHVYWYRQLPEEGLKFMVYLQKENIIDESGMPKERFSAEFPKEGPSILRIQQVVRGDSAAYFCASSRGGLGSNQPQHFGDGTRLSIL.

This clone was seen once. The rearrangement uses TRBV28 and TRBJ2-7, with D maybe TRBD2 (6 bases). This CDR3 is 13 amino acids long. Trimming took 7 bases from V and 1 from J, leaving 11 bases between them. Germline CDR1 MDHEN, CDR2 SYDVKM. The CDR3 sequence is CASTPGRSYEQYF. CDR3 sequence (DNA): TGTGCCAGCACCCCAGGGAGGTCCTACGAGCAGTACTTC.

The chain links TRBV2 to TRBJ1-2; TRBD1 matches at 8 bases. Germline-derived CDR1 and CDR2 are SNHLY and FYNNEI. The CDR3 sequence is 18 residues long. The ends lost 0 bases at V and 2 bases at J; junction bases unmatched: 11. The CDR3 here is CASSEAWQGAPLNYGYTF. DNA of the CDR3: TGTGCCAGCAGTGAAGCTTGGCAGGGGGCGCCTTTAAACTATGGCTACACCTTC.

The chain carries TRBV10-3 and TRBJ1-5; unclear D gene. Trimming took 6 bases from V and 3 from J, leaving 12 bases between them. The germline CDR1 and CDR2 sequences are ENHRY and SYGVKD. The CDR3 runs to 14 residues. The CDR3 here is CAIRSPGNNQPQHF. The CDR3 DNA reads TGTGCCATCAGATCGCCGGGGAACAATCAGCCCCAGCATTTT.

This sequence joins TRBV11-2 and TRBJ2-7; 7 bases align to TRBD1. In germline, CDR1 is SGHAT, CDR2 FQNNGV. The CDR3 contains 14 residues. V was clipped by 7 bases and J by 4 bases; unmatched bases: 10. CDR3 DNA: TGTGCCAGCACCACCTCGACAGGGTTGTACGAGCAGTACTTC. This encodes CASTTSTGLYEQYF.

The chain employs TRBV5-4 and TRBJ2-7, with D tentatively TRBD1 (5 bases). V shed 0 bases and J shed 10 bases, with 17 bases lying between them. The CDR3 is made up of 14 amino acids. CDR1 and CDR2 from the germline V gene are SGHNT and YYREEE (reference sequence). Here the CDR3 reads CASSLEVGADSQYF. In nucleotides, the CDR3 is TGTGCCAGCAGCTTGGAGGTAGGGGCGGATTCTCAGTACTTC.

The genes are TRBV29-1 and TRBJ2-7, with 14 bases fitting TRBD2. Germline CDR1 is SQVTM and CDR2 is ANQGSEA. The CDR3 totals 16 residues. The junction had 8 bases not matched to a gene; V was cut back by 4 bases and J by 3 bases. For the CDR3, the DNA is TGCAGCGTTGTGGAGACTAGCGGGAGGGAGATCTACGAGCAGTACTTC. This translates into CSVVETSGREIYEQYF.

The rearrangement links TRBV5-1 to TRBJ2-5, with TRBD1 matching 8 bases. The germline gives CDR1 SGHRS, CDR2 YFSETQ. The V segment lost 4 bases and the J segment 4 bases; nucleotides outside the gene matches: 9. The CDR3 runs 15 residues. CDR3 DNA sequence: TGCGCCAGCAGCATATGGACAGGGAAGGTAGAGACCCAGTACTTC. Protein product: CASSIWTGKVETQYF.

The rearrangement links TRBV4-2 to TRBJ1-5; D may be TRBD1 (5 bases). Trimming took 0 bases from V and 5 from J, leaving 11 bases between them. The CDR3 has 15 residues. Germline V lookup: CDR1 LGHNA, CDR2 YNFKEQ. The CDR3 reads CASSQDSGGDQPQHF. In DNA form, the CDR3 reads TGTGCCAGCAGCCAAGATAGCGGGGGAGATCAGCCCCAGCATTTT.